The next 16 T cell receptor beta chains were all read from a single sample in a study of blood T cell repertoires in COVID-19. Measured with immunoSEQ multiplex PCR; TCRdb has only the in-frame clones, and not every one. This sample has roughly 410,000 clones, with 80% to 90% found just once. The sequenced material came from peripheral blood. The receptors derive from a woman aged 60-70 years with COVID-19, enrolled during active disease.

J is TRBJ1-4 and V is TRBV28, with D tentatively TRBD1 (5 bases). Germline CDR1 is MDHEN and CDR2 is SYDVKM. Trimming took off 6 bases at V and 8 bases at J, with 16 bases between the two ends. The CDR3 has 14 residues. The CDR3 nucleotides read TGTGCCAGCAGCCCAGGGCCCTCTGAAGAAAAACTGTTTTTT. This sequence encodes CASSPGPSEEKLFF.

A single count supports this clone. J is TRBJ1-4 and V is TRBV29-1, with D possibly TRBD1 on 5 matching bases. Trimming pared 4 bases from V and 4 bases from J, leaving 10 bases between. The CDR3 contains 13 residues. Germline V gives CDR1 SQVTM, CDR2 ANQGSEA. In DNA, the CDR3 is TGCAGCGTTGCAGGGTTGAGTAATGAAAAACTGTTTTTT. Translating gives CSVAGLSNEKLFF.

This chain joins TRBV5-1 and TRBJ2-7; D is perhaps TRBD2 (6 bases). This CDR3 spans 15 amino acids. CDR1 and CDR2 (germline): SGHRS, YFSETQ. V gave up 0 bases and J gave up 2 bases, with 12 bases separating them. The CDR3 here is CASSLEGGKTYEQYF. The CDR3 DNA sequence: TGCGCCAGCAGCTTGGAAGGAGGGAAGACCTACGAGCAGTACTTC.

V and J are TRBV3-1 (or the pseudogene TRBV3-2) and TRBJ2-7; a possible D gene is TRBD2 (5 bases). CDR1 LGHDT and CDR2 YNNKEL come from the germline V gene (reference sequence). V lost 4 bases to trimming and J lost 3 bases, with 16 bases between them. The CDR3 sequence is 15 residues long. Here the CDR3 DNA reads TGTGCCAGCAGCCCTAACACGGGATGGAGCTACGAGCAGTACTTC. Translation gives CASSPNTGWSYEQYF.

The J gene is TRBJ1-1, the V gene TRBV5-1; D is unclear. The CDR3 is 13 residues long. Trimming shortened V by 7 bases and J by 1 base, and 11 bases separated the two germline ends. The germline CDR1 and CDR2 sequences are SGHRS and YFSETQ. The CDR3 is CASRPEGNTEAFF. The CDR3 DNA follows: TGCGCCAGCCGCCCCGAGGGGAACACTGAAGCTTTCTTT.

The chain combines TRBV5-1 with TRBJ1-1; D is possibly TRBD1 (5 bases). V shed 4 bases and J shed 11 bases, with 27 bases lying between them. This CDR3 comprises 16 residues. The germline CDR1 and CDR2 sequences are SGHRS and YFSETQ. CDR3 DNA: TGCGCCAGCAGCCCGGGCGGATCGTTAGGGGCTGTCGAGGCTTTCTTT. Its protein is CASSPGGSLGAVEAFF.

The chain has TRBV19 and TRBJ1-2; 7 nucleotides agree with TRBD1. Germline V gene sequence: CDR1 LNHDA, CDR2 SQIVND (reference sequence). The CDR3 runs 15 residues. V shed 7 bases and J 9 bases; nucleotides not matched to a gene: 17. CDR3: CASTLKRQGEVRYTF. The CDR3, as DNA: TGTGCCAGTACCCTAAAACGACAGGGCGAAGTGCGCTACACCTTC.

This clone has only one observation. This chain joins TRBV2 and TRBJ1-2; D unresolved. Germline loops: CDR1 SNHLY, CDR2 FYNNEI. V shed 4 bases and J shed 5 bases, with 14 bases lying between them. The CDR3 has 14 amino acids. CDR3 DNA sequence: TGTGCCAGCAGTGCACAGATTACGGGGTATGGCTACACCTTC. The encoded protein is CASSAQITGYGYTF.

This rearrangement joins TRBV5-5 to TRBJ2-7, with 7 positions matching TRBD1. V shed 2 bases, J shed 4 bases, and the junction held 3 bases outside the gene matches. CDR1 is SGHKS and CDR2 is YYEKEE in the germline V gene (reference sequence). This CDR3 spans 13 amino acids. The CDR3 DNA sequence: TGTGCCAGCAGCTTAAGACAGGGTTACGAGCAGTACTTC. It is translated as CASSLRQGYEQYF.

The chain joins TRBV28 to TRBJ2-7; D might be TRBD1 (5 bases). The germline V gene encodes CDR1 MDHEN and CDR2 SYDVKM. V dropped 3 bases and J dropped 5 bases, with 5 bases sitting between them. The CDR3 is 11 residues long. As DNA, the CDR3 is TGTGCCAGCAGTTTGGACAACGAGCAGTACTTC. Translated, it gives CASSLDNEQYF.

This chain joins TRBV6-5 and TRBJ1-5; no clear D gene. Trimming stripped 6 bases from V and 4 bases from J, with 10 bases between. CDR3 length: 13 residues. From germline, CDR1 is MNHEY and CDR2 SVGAGI. The CDR3 DNA reads as TGTGCCAGCAGGATCACAGCTAATCAGCCCCAGCATTTT. Protein product: CASRITANQPQHF.

The chain couples TRBV10-3 to TRBJ2-3; TRBD1 aligns across 10 bases. J lost 0 bases, V lost 4 bases, and 4 bases had no gene match. The CDR3 runs to 16 residues. CDR1 and CDR2 from the germline V gene are ENHRY and SYGVKD. DNA for the CDR3: TGTGCCATCAGTGTAGGACAGGGGGATAGCACAGATACGCAGTATTTT. This translates into CAISVGQGDSTDTQYF.

The genes are TRBV19 and TRBJ2-2, with 14 bases identical to TRBD2. From germline, CDR1 is LNHDA and CDR2 SQIVND (reference sequence). Trimming cost V 4 bases and J 5 bases; bases outside gene matches: 0. The CDR3 has 15 amino acids. CDR3 residues: CASSRLAGGTGELFF. The CDR3 DNA follows: TGTGCCAGTAGTAGACTAGCGGGGGGGACCGGGGAGCTGTTTTTT.

The V call is TRBV18, the J call TRBJ1-1; D might be TRBD1 (5 bases). CDR3 length equals 14 residues. V was clipped by 2 bases and J by 2 bases, with 9 bases between them. The germline CDR1 and CDR2 sequences are KGHSH and LQKENI. The CDR3 loop is CASSPSRANTEAFF. The DNA for the CDR3 is TGTGCCAGCTCACCAAGCAGGGCCAACACTGAAGCTTTCTTT.

The chain uses TRBV5-1 and TRBJ1-4; 8 positions match TRBD1. The CDR3 totals 14 residues. The germline gives CDR1 SGHRS, CDR2 YFSETQ. V gave up 3 bases and J gave up 8 bases; unmatched junction bases: 6. CDR3 loop: CASSSGGAGEKLFF. The CDR3 coding sequence is TGCGCCAGCAGCTCAGGGGGCGCTGGGGAAAAACTGTTTTTT.

This chain links TRBV5-1 with TRBJ2-2; D is ambiguous. V lost 1 base and J 3 bases, leaving 16 bases between the germline ends. The germline V gene encodes CDR1 SGHRS and CDR2 YFSETQ. The length of the CDR3 is 17 residues. The CDR3 region has the DNA TGCGCCAGCAGCTTGTCCTATCCCCATACGGACACCGGGGAGCTGTTTTTT. It codes for CASSLSYPHTDTGELFF.